The 29 T cell receptor beta chains in this list originate from one sample, sequenced in a study of a mutant IDH1 vaccine in newly diagnosed glioma. Described time point: week 47, end of study. It was 300 ug of mutant IDH1 20-mer peptide that made up each vaccine dose, given with topical imiquimod. Which antigens these TCRs recognize remains unknown. Some clones are missing from TCRdb's copy, which holds only in-frame ones; the method was immunoSEQ multiplex PCR. The repertoire has approximately 50,000 clones, around 83% of them found once; the top ten carry roughly 3.2%. Sequences were derived from PBMCs, sampled from a glioma patient whose treatment included an IDH1 peptide vaccine. The receptors derive from a woman aged 45 to 65 with glioma.

A note on this clone: Other nucleotide sequences in the sample specify the same CDR3. This chain links TRBV5-1 with TRBJ1-1, with a tentative D call TRBD1 (5 bases). The CDR3 is 14 residues long. CDR1 SGHRS and CDR2 YFSETQ come from the germline V gene. V gave up 0 bases and J gave up 5 bases, with 11 bases separating them. The CDR3 reads CASSLGRVVTEAFF. The CDR3 DNA reads TGCGCCAGCAGCTTGGGCAGGGTTGTGACTGAAGCTTTCTTT.

This clone was observed a single time. The chain is built from TRBV2 and TRBJ1-1; D possibly corresponds to TRBD1 (5 bases). In germline, CDR1 is SNHLY, CDR2 FYNNEI. This CDR3 spans 17 amino acids. V lost 2 bases and J lost 0, with 16 bases in between. The CDR3: CASSEIGQGPLNTEAFF. CDR3 bases: TGTGCCAGCAGTGAAATCGGGCAGGGCCCCTTGAACACTGAAGCTTTCTTT.

The chain joins TRBV9 to TRBJ2-1; D tentatively reads TRBD1 or TRBD2 (5 bases each). The CDR3 extends over 15 amino acids. Trimming took off 0 bases at V and 4 bases at J, with 11 bases between the two ends. Germline CDR1 is SGDLS and CDR2 is YYNGEE. The CDR3 DNA reads TGTGCCAGCAGCGTAGAAGAGGGACCATACAATGAGCAGTTCTTC. This translates into CASSVEEGPYNEQFF. The variable domain in full, with the rest retrieved from reference TRBV9 and TRBJ2-1, is DSGVTQTPKHLITATGQRVTLRCSPRSGDLSVYWYQQSLDQGLQFLIQYYNGEERAKGNILERFSAQQFPDLHSELNLSSLELGDSALYFCASSVEEGPYNEQFFGPGTRLTVL.

V and J are TRBV27 and TRBJ1-1; D might be TRBD1 (6 bases). V lost 5 bases and J 1 base, leaving 26 bases between the germline ends. The CDR3 length is 19 residues. Germline CDR1 MNHEY, CDR2 SMNVEV (reference sequence). CDR3 in DNA: TGTGCCAGCAGTCCTATCGATATGGGGGGCTGGTTAAAGAACACTGAAGCTTTCTTT. It specifies CASSPIDMGGWLKNTEAFF.

The chain employs TRBV7-2 and TRBJ1-5, with 10 positions matching TRBD1. The germline gives CDR1 SGHTA, CDR2 FQGNSA. This CDR3 comprises 16 residues. V gave up 5 bases and J gave up 3 bases; unmatched junction bases: 7. The CDR3 coding sequence is TGTGCCAGCAGCCAGCCGACAGGGGGCAACAATCAGCCCCAGCATTTT. It specifies CASSQPTGGNNQPQHF.

This chain uses TRBV9 with TRBJ1-3; D is unresolved. Germline V gene sequence: CDR1 SGDLS, CDR2 YYNGEE. V lost 2 bases and J 0 bases, leaving 9 bases between the germline ends. The CDR3 totals 15 residues. The CDR3 DNA sequence: TGTGCCAGCAGCGTCCTGGGAAGCTCTGGAAACACCATATATTTT. This translates into CASSVLGSSGNTIYF. The whole variable domain, filled in from reference TRBV9 and TRBJ1-3, reads DSGVTQTPKHLITATGQRVTLRCSPRSGDLSVYWYQQSLDQGLQFLIQYYNGEERAKGNILERFSAQQFPDLHSELNLSSLELGDSALYFCASSVLGSSGNTIYFGEGSWLTVV.

The chain is built from TRBV5-1 and TRBJ2-2; 7 bases match TRBD1. Germline V gene data show CDR1 as SGHRS and CDR2 as YFSETQ. This CDR3 region has 15 residues. V gave up 1 base and J gave up 4 bases; unmatched junction bases: 4. CDR3 in DNA: TGCGCCAGCAGCTTGACAGGGGCCCTCACCGGGGAGCTGTTTTTT. This codes for CASSLTGALTGELFF. The full variable domain, completed using reference TRBV5-1 and TRBJ2-2, is KAGVTQTPRYLIKTRGQQVTLSCSPISGHRSVSWYQQTPGQGLQFLFEYFSETQRNKGNFPGRFSGRQFSNSRSEMNVSTLELGDSALYLCASSLTGALTGELFFGEGSRLTVL.

This sequence joins TRBV6-4 and TRBJ1-2; TRBD1 matches at 8 bases. The CDR3 extends over 16 amino acids. Unmatched junction bases numbered 19, after V lost 8 bases and J lost 8 bases. The germline V gene has CDR1 MRHNA and CDR2 SNTAGT. The CDR3 sequence: CASSESGGAPSWGYTF. The CDR3 nucleotides are TGTGCCAGCTCCGAGTCAGGGGGCGCTCCTTCGTGGGGCTACACCTTC.

This chain joins TRBV5-1 and TRBJ1-1; maybe TRBD1 (5 bases). Germline CDR1 SGHRS, CDR2 YFSETQ. There are 16 residues in the CDR3. The germline V and J ends were trimmed by 1 base and 0 bases, with 13 bases remaining between them. CDR3 sequence: CASSLTAEGLNTEAFF. The CDR3 nucleotides read TGCGCCAGCAGCTTGACGGCAGAGGGGTTGAACACTGAAGCTTTCTTT.

V is TRBV5-5 and J is TRBJ2-3; TRBD2 agrees at 11 bases. The CDR3 contains 16 residues. The V and J ends lost 3 bases and 4 bases, in that order; junction bases with no gene match: 7. Per the germline V gene, CDR1 is SGHKS and CDR2 is YYEKEE (reference sequence). The CDR3 coding sequence is TGTGCCAGCAGCTCTACCTATAGCGGGGGGGCAGATACGCAGTATTTT. It translates to CASSSTYSGGADTQYF.

This clone appeared a few times. The V call is TRBV21-1, the J call TRBJ1-6; the table gives TRBD1 as D, unverified against the DNA. TRBV21-1 is a pseudogene. The CDR3 is 15 residues long. CDR3 sequence: CAPEAALVRDSPLHF. The CDR3 nucleotides are TGTGCCCCCGAAGCCGCACTCGTCAGGGATTCACCCCTCCACTTT.

The V call is TRBV7-9, the J call TRBJ2-7; 7 bases match TRBD1. From germline, CDR1 is SEHNR and CDR2 FQNEAQ (reference sequence). V shed 5 bases and J 5 bases; nucleotides not matched to a gene: 6. This CDR3 has 13 residues. The CDR3 loop is CASSETGFDEQYF. In DNA form, the CDR3 reads TGTGCCAGCAGCGAGACAGGGTTCGACGAGCAGTACTTC. Looking up the rest from reference TRBV7-9 and TRBJ2-7 gives the full variable domain: DTGVSQNPRHKITKRGQNVTFRCDPISEHNRLYWYRQTLGQGPEFLTYFQNEAQLEKSRLLSDRFSAERPKGSFSTLEIQRTEQGDSAMYLCASSETGFDEQYFGPGTRLTVT.

V usage is TRBV15 and J usage is TRBJ1-5; no clear D gene. The CDR3 has 15 residues. Germline V gene sequence: CDR1 LNHNV, CDR2 YYDKDF (reference sequence). Trimming shortened V by 5 bases and J by 1 base, and 12 bases separated the two germline ends. CDR3 in DNA: TGTGCCACCAGCCGTAAGGACGGGAGCAATCAGCCCCAGCATTTT. Its translation: CATSRKDGSNQPQHF.

V usage is TRBV29-1 and J usage is TRBJ2-2; unclear D gene. Per germline, CDR1 SQVTM and CDR2 ANQGSEA. The CDR3 has 14 amino acids. V was cut by 4 bases and J by 5 bases, with 14 bases left in between. The CDR3 spells CSVAPDEGTGELFF. The CDR3 nucleotides are TGCAGCGTTGCCCCCGACGAAGGGACCGGGGAGCTGTTTTTT.

The V call is TRBV7-2, the J call TRBJ1-6; D unresolved. Trimming removed 5 bases from V and 8 bases from J, with 7 bases in between. The CDR3 loop spans 12 amino acids. The V gene's germline CDR1 is SGHTA and CDR2 FQGNSA. In nucleotides, the CDR3 is TGTGCCAGCAGCGCCAGAGATTCACCCCTCCACTTT. Its protein product is CASSARDSPLHF.

The chain links TRBV5-6 to TRBJ1-2; 8 bases are shared with TRBD1. Germline assignment: CDR1 SGHDT and CDR2 YYEEEE. This CDR3 contains 18 residues. Trimming cost V 2 bases and J 1 base; bases outside gene matches: 13. CDR3: CASSFSEGGQGFNYGYTF. The CDR3 DNA follows: TGTGCCAGCAGCTTCTCGGAGGGAGGACAGGGTTTTAACTATGGCTACACCTTC. Full variable domain (remainder filled in from reference TRBV5-6 and TRBJ1-2): DAGVTQSPTHLIKTRGQQVTLRCSPKSGHDTVSWYQQALGQGPQFIFQYYEEEERQRGNFPDRFSGHQFPNYSSELNVNALLLGDSALYLCASSFSEGGQGFNYGYTFGSGTRLTVV.

The chain employs TRBV10-3 and TRBJ1-4; D gene uncertain. Germline V gene lookup returns CDR1 ENHRY and CDR2 SYGVKD. The CDR3 runs 14 residues. Trimming cost V 8 bases and J 3 bases, with 13 bases left between them. This CDR3 reads CAIGTGIPNEKLFF. CDR3 sequence (DNA): TGTGCCATCGGTACTGGCATCCCTAATGAAAAACTGTTTTTT.

The chain's CDR3 is CASSQDIIQGQFSYNEQFF. CDR3 nucleotides: TGTGCCAGCAGCCAAGATATTATCCAAGGACAGTTCTCCTACAATGAGCAGTTCTTC. The V call is TRBV14, the J call TRBJ2-1, with a tentative D call TRBD1 (6 bases). The CDR3 covers 19 residues. Trimming shortened V by 0 bases and J by 0 bases, and 18 bases separated the two germline ends. Germline lookup yields CDR1 SGHDN and CDR2 FVKESK.

The rearrangement links TRBV27 to TRBJ1-6, with TRBD1 matching over 10 bases. The junction had 2 bases not matched to a gene; V was cut back by 5 bases and J by 7 bases. The germline gives CDR1 MNHEY, CDR2 SMNVEV (reference sequence). CDR3 length: 14 amino acids. The CDR3 loop reads CASSRDRGNSPLHF. The CDR3 DNA follows: TGTGCCAGCAGTCGGGACAGGGGAAATTCACCCCTCCACTTT.

The chain couples TRBV6-4 to TRBJ1-1, with D perhaps matching TRBD1 (6 bases). Germline V gene lookup returns CDR1 MRHNA and CDR2 SNTAGT. V gave up 0 bases and J gave up 4 bases, with 9 bases separating them. The CDR3 runs 14 residues. The CDR3 bases are TGTGCCAGCAGTGACTCCGGGGACACCACTGAAGCTTTCTTT. Amino acid sequence: CASSDSGDTTEAFF.

J is TRBJ2-7 and V is TRBV29-1; weak D call: TRBD2 (5 bases). This CDR3 region has 12 residues. CDR1 and CDR2 from the germline V gene are SQVTM and ANQGSEA. The V end was cut by 6 bases, the J end by 3 bases, with 12 bases between. Here the CDR3 reads CSVRGINYEQYF. CDR3 DNA: TGCAGCGTAAGAGGGATTAACTACGAGCAGTACTTC.

The chain recombines TRBV4-2 with TRBJ1-5, with D unclear. Trimming removed 5 bases at V and 0 bases at J, with 11 bases between. The germline gives CDR1 LGHNA, CDR2 YNFKEQ. CDR3 length: 15 residues. CDR3 amino acids: CASSNSGDSNQPQHF. The CDR3 DNA follows: TGTGCCAGCAGCAACAGCGGGGATAGCAATCAGCCCCAGCATTTT.

This rearrangement joins TRBV7-9 to TRBJ1-6; TRBD1 aligns across 9 bases. The germline V gene encodes CDR1 SEHNR and CDR2 FQNEAQ (reference sequence). The CDR3 runs 14 residues. V dropped 4 bases and J dropped 8; count of bases not matched to a gene: 3. In DNA form, the CDR3 reads TGTGCCAGCAGCTCAGGGACAGGGCATTCACCCCTCCACTTT. Protein: CASSSGTGHSPLHF.

This chain connects TRBV6-1 to TRBJ2-3; perhaps TRBD1 as D (6 bases). Per the germline V gene, CDR1 is MNHNS and CDR2 is SASEGT. The V end was cut by 4 bases, the J end by 2 bases, with 10 bases between. The CDR3 sequence is 14 residues long. For the CDR3, the DNA is TGTGCCAGCAGTGCGCCGGGACACACAGATACGCAGTATTTT. Amino acids: CASSAPGHTDTQYF.

V usage is TRBV7-2 and J usage is TRBJ2-7; D is undetermined. Germline lookup yields CDR1 SGHTA and CDR2 FQGNSA. Trimming removed 3 bases at V and 6 bases at J, with 9 bases between. This CDR3 has 12 amino acids. The CDR3 DNA is TGTGCCAGCAGCTTCCGGGCAGCCGAGCAGTACTTC. Protein product: CASSFRAAEQYF.

The chain employs TRBV5-8 and TRBJ2-2, with D possibly matching TRBD1 (6 bases). The germline CDR1 and CDR2 sequences are SGHTS and YDEGEE. This CDR3 region has 16 residues. Trimming stripped 1 base from V and 0 bases from J, with 10 bases between. CDR3 nucleotides: TGTGCCAGCAGCTTGAGGTCAGGGGCGAACACCGGGGAGCTGTTTTTT. Translating it yields CASSLRSGANTGELFF. Full variable domain (missing parts from reference TRBV5-8 and TRBJ2-2): EAGVTQSPTHLIKTRGQQATLRCSPISGHTSVYWYQQALGLGLQFLLWYDEGEERNRGNFPPRFSGRQFPNYSSELNVNALELEDSALYLCASSLRSGANTGELFFGEGSRLTVL.

The chain combines TRBV9 with TRBJ2-1, with 8 bases that match TRBD1. V lost 2 bases to trimming and J lost 6 bases; unmatched junction nucleotides: 10. Germline lookup yields CDR1 SGDLS and CDR2 YYNGEE. The length of the CDR3 is 16 residues. CDR3 sequence (DNA): TGTGCCAGCAGCGTCTCCTCATTAGGGACAGGCAATGAGCAGTTCTTC. The encoded protein is CASSVSSLGTGNEQFF. Looking up the rest from reference TRBV9 and TRBJ2-1 gives the full variable domain: DSGVTQTPKHLITATGQRVTLRCSPRSGDLSVYWYQQSLDQGLQFLIQYYNGEERAKGNILERFSAQQFPDLHSELNLSSLELGDSALYFCASSVSSLGTGNEQFFGPGTRLTVL.

The chain employs TRBV7-8 and TRBJ1-5; no clear D. This CDR3 is built from 15 residues. CDR1 is SGHVS, CDR2 FQNEAQ, per germline. V lost 1 base and J 3 bases, leaving 10 bases between the germline ends. The CDR3 region has the DNA TGTGCCAGCAGCTTAGTCGGCGGATACAATCAGCCCCAGCATTTT. Translated: CASSLVGGYNQPQHF.

The chain couples TRBV4-1 to TRBJ2-2; D may correspond to TRBD1 or TRBD2 (5 bases each). CDR3 length: 16 amino acids. The ends were cut back, 0 bases at V and 1 base at J, with 9 bases in the middle. The germline V gene encodes CDR1 MGHRA and CDR2 YSYEKL. CDR3 nucleotide sequence: TGCGCCAGCAGCCAAGATTCGGGGCTGAACACCGGGGAGCTGTTTTTT. Its protein product is CASSQDSGLNTGELFF.